This T cell receptor (beta chain) is from a study of identical twins. TCRdb fed the 5' RACE reads into MiXCR, producing one record per CDR3 protein. The table includes some 590,000 distinct CDR3 sequences, over 8.5% detected once. The CDR3 is made up of 15 amino acids. Trimming removed 0 bases at V and 8 bases at J, with 14 bases between. Overall study findings and caveats: Partial confounding of zero-insertion analyses by invariant MAIT and iNKT cells was possible.

This clonotype has only a few counts. Its specificity is unknown. These same data were also listed under a study on yellow fever vaccine responses in identical twins.

Sequenced material: PBMCs. The TCR was taken from a woman aged 18-35 years in good health. The chain recombines TRBV12-3 or TRBV12-4 with TRBJ2-1; no firm D call. The DNA of the CDR3 is TGTGCCAGCAGTTTAGCTGACCGCACTACGGATGAGCAGTTCTTC. It is translated as CASSLADRTTDEQFF.